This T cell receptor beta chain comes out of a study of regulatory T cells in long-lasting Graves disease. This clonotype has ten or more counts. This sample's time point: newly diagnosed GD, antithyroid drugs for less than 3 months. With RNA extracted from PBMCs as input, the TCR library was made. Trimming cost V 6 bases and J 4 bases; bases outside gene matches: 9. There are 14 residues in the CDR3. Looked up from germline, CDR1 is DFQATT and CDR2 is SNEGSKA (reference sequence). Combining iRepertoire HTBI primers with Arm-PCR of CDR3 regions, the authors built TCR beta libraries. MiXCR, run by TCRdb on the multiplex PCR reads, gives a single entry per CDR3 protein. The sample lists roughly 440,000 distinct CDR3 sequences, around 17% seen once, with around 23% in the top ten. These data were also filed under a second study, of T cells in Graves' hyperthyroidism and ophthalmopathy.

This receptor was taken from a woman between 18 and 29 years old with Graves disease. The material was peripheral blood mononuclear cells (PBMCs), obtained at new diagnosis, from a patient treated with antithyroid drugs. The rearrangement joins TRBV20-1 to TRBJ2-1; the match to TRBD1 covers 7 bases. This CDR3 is CSAQTGMSYNEQFF. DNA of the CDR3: TGCAGTGCCCAGACAGGGATGTCGTACAATGAGCAGTTCTTC.